This entry lists 31 T cell receptor beta chains sequenced from one sample in a study of Tregs in tolerant kidney transplant recipients. The nonmyeloablative bone marrow transplants came from related graft donors, with transient mixed chimerism. Some clones are missing from TCRdb's copy, which holds only in-frame ones; the method was immunoSEQ multiplex PCR. The table shows 65,000 to 85,000 clones, with roughly nine tenths occurring only once. This sample comprised CD4+ T cells from blood (PBMCs), obtained 24 months after the transplant. These receptors came from a human patient who received a combined kidney and bone marrow transplant. Some of these T cells may belong to the graft donor.

V and J are TRBV6-1 and TRBJ2-1, with D hard to call. From germline, CDR1 is MNHNS and CDR2 SASEGT. This CDR3 is built from 14 residues. Trimming pared 8 bases from V and 0 bases from J, leaving 11 bases between. Written as DNA, the CDR3 is TGTGCCAGCTCATCGGTAAGCTCCTACAATGAGCAGTTCTTC. Protein sequence: CASSSVSSYNEQFF.

In the case of this clone: The junction shows a germline mismatch at one end, possibly a read error. V and J are TRBV7-6 and TRBJ1-2, with D perhaps TRBD1 (5 bases). Germline assignment: CDR1 SGHVS and CDR2 FNYEAQ. CDR3 size: 12 residues. CDR3 coding DNA: TGTGCCAGCAGCTTAAACCAGGGACTGCTAAACTTC. This encodes CASSLNQGLLNF. Full variable domain (outside the CDR3, taken from reference TRBV7-6 and TRBJ1-2): GAGVSQSPRYKVTKRGQDVALRCDPISGHVSLYWYRQALGQGPEFLTYFNYEAQQDKSGLPNDRFSAERPEGSISTLTIQRTEQRDSAMYRCASSLNQGLLNFGSGTRLTVV.

The chain recombines TRBV7-2 with TRBJ2-7; D unresolved. Trimming removed 3 bases at V and 0 bases at J, with 6 bases between. This CDR3 spans 13 amino acids. Germline values: CDR1 SGHTA, CDR2 FQGNSA. The chain's CDR3 is CASSFTYSYEQYF. For the CDR3, the DNA is TGTGCCAGCAGCTTTACTTACTCCTACGAGCAGTACTTC.

The chain has TRBV5-1 and TRBJ2-5; TRBD2 agrees at 7 bases. This CDR3 has 15 amino acids. The germline gives CDR1 SGHRS, CDR2 YFSETQ. J gave up 1 base and V 0 bases, and 3 bases lay outside the gene matches. For the CDR3, the DNA is TGCGCCAGCAGCTTGGGGGCTAGCGGCCAAGAGACCCAGTACTTC. Its translation is CASSLGASGQETQYF.

The chain carries TRBV7-9 and TRBJ2-2; 11 bases fit TRBD2. The junction had 4 bases not matched to a gene; V was cut back by 5 bases and J by 8 bases. This CDR3 is 14 amino acids long. The germline V gene encodes CDR1 SEHNR and CDR2 FQNEAQ (reference sequence). CDR3 in amino acids: CASSRLAGWGELFF. CDR3 bases: TGTGCCAGCAGCCGACTAGCGGGATGGGGGGAGCTGTTTTTT.

The chain employs TRBV7-8 and TRBJ1-1, with 7 positions matching TRBD1. V lost 6 bases and J lost 5; bases outside the gene matches: 6. The CDR3 has 13 amino acids. Germline V gives CDR1 SGHVS, CDR2 FQNEAQ. The CDR3 is CASRYQGETEAFF. As DNA, the CDR3 is TGTGCCAGCAGGTACCAGGGGGAGACTGAAGCTTTCTTT.

The chain has TRBV5-6 and TRBJ2-7; no clear D. This CDR3 has 12 residues. Germline CDR1 SGHDT, CDR2 YYEEEE. The V and J ends lost 2 bases and 2 bases respectively, with 5 bases between them. The CDR3 spells CASSFGAYEQYF. For the CDR3, the DNA is TGTGCCAGCAGCTTCGGAGCCTACGAGCAGTACTTC.

The rearrangement links TRBV5-5 to TRBJ1-2; D is ambiguous. Trimming took 4 bases from V and 5 from J, leaving 9 bases between them. CDR1 is SGHKS, CDR2 YYEKEE, per germline (reference sequence). The CDR3 loop spans 12 amino acids. The CDR3 here is CASSLGVYGYTF. The DNA of the CDR3 is TGTGCCAGCAGCCTCGGAGTTTATGGCTACACCTTC.

The chain has TRBV11-2 and TRBJ1-4; 8 bases match TRBD1. The CDR3 contains 16 residues. Germline V gives CDR1 SGHAT, CDR2 FQNNGV. The junction had 10 bases not matched to a gene; V was cut back by 2 bases and J by 8 bases. CDR3: CASSLYRTGWAEKLFF. CDR3 coding DNA: TGTGCCAGCAGCTTATATCGGACAGGGTGGGCGGAAAAACTGTTTTTT. Full variable domain (rest looked up from reference TRBV11-2 and TRBJ1-4): EAGVAQSPRYKIIEKRQSVAFWCNPISGHATLYWYQQILGQGPKLLIQFQNNGVVDDSQLPKDRFSAERLKGVDSTLKIQPAKLEDSAVYLCASSLYRTGWAEKLFFGSGTQLSVL.

With respect to this clone: Additional DNA sequences in this sample encode the identical CDR3. The chain uses TRBV7-2 and TRBJ2-1; TRBD2 matches 14 bases. Per germline, CDR1 SGHTA and CDR2 FQGNSA. This CDR3 has 18 amino acids. After removal of 5 bases from V and 4 bases from J, the junction contained 10 bases not matched to a gene. The CDR3 coding sequence is TGTGCCAGCAGCCGAACTGGGACTAGCGGGAGTCCTTACAATGAGCAGTTCTTC. Protein sequence: CASSRTGTSGSPYNEQFF.

This clone was found a few times. The J gene is TRBJ1-2, the V gene TRBV2; perhaps TRBD1 as D (5 bases). The CDR3 runs to 12 residues. V was trimmed by 5 bases and J by 11 bases, leaving 15 bases between them. Germline CDR1 reads SNHLY; CDR2 reads FYNNEI. In nucleotides, the CDR3 is TGTGCCAGCAGTACGGCAGGGATTATGTACACCTTC. Its protein is CASSTAGIMYTF.

The chain links TRBV11-1 to TRBJ2-5; D gene uncertain. The V gene lost 1 base and the J gene lost 7 bases, with 10 bases spanning the gap. This CDR3 region has 13 residues. Germline lookup yields CDR1 SGHAT and CDR2 FQDESV (reference sequence). The CDR3 loop is CASSLELSGTQYF. The CDR3, as DNA: TGTGCCAGCAGCTTAGAATTGTCGGGGACCCAGTACTTC.

This clone was detected only a few times. The V and J genes are TRBV4-3 and TRBJ1-2; 7 bases fit TRBD1. CDR1 and CDR2 (germline): LGHNA, YSLEER. Losses at the gene ends were 3 bases for V and 2 bases for J; bases not matched to a gene: 9. The length of the CDR3 is 16 residues. The CDR3 is CASSQGSGTVNYGYTF. The CDR3 bases are TGCGCCAGCAGCCAGGGGTCTGGGACAGTCAACTATGGCTACACCTTC.

The chain couples TRBV7-2 to TRBJ2-7, with a tentative D call TRBD2 (5 bases). Germline assignment: CDR1 SGHTA and CDR2 FQGNSA. Trimming removed 8 bases from V and 6 bases from J, with 17 bases in between. This CDR3 contains 13 residues. CDR3 protein: CASGGRSLAEQYF. The DNA for the CDR3 is TGTGCCAGCGGCGGGCGCTCTCTTGCCGAGCAGTACTTC.

The rearrangement uses TRBV5-5 and TRBJ1-5, with 7 bases that match TRBD1. Germline CDR1 is SGHKS and CDR2 is YYEKEE (reference sequence). The CDR3 sequence is 14 residues long. The V gene end was trimmed by 0 bases and the J gene end by 7 bases; junction bases not matched to a gene: 4. CDR3 region: CASSLVGGQQPQHF. The CDR3 coding sequence is TGTGCCAGCAGCTTGGTAGGGGGCCAACAGCCCCAGCATTTT.

The chain has TRBV30 and TRBJ2-5; 14 nucleotides agree with TRBD2. Looked up from germline, CDR1 is GTSNPN and CDR2 is SVGIG (reference sequence). Losses at the gene ends were 5 bases for V and 5 bases for J; bases not matched to a gene: 10. This CDR3 contains 16 residues. The CDR3 coding sequence is TGTGCCTGGGCTAGACTAGCGGGAGGGCCCGGGGAGACCCAGTACTTC. Its translation: CAWARLAGGPGETQYF.

The V call is TRBV4-3, the J call TRBJ2-3; possibly TRBD1 for D (6 bases). CDR1 and CDR2 (germline): LGHNA, YSLEER. The V end was cut by 4 bases, the J end by 5 bases, with 7 bases between. The CDR3 covers 12 residues. The chain's CDR3 is CASSLRGDTQYF. Here the CDR3 DNA reads TGCGCCAGCAGCCTCAGGGGAGATACGCAGTATTTT.

The rearrangement links TRBV6-5 to TRBJ1-2, with 10 bases aligning to TRBD1. Germline V gives CDR1 MNHEY, CDR2 SVGAGI. The trim removed 7 bases at V and 3 bases at J, leaving 5 bases unmatched. This CDR3 has 14 residues. The CDR3 DNA reads as TGTGCCAGCAAGAAGACAGGGGGCTACTATGGCTACACCTTC. Its translation is CASKKTGGYYGYTF.

The chain is built from TRBV19 and TRBJ1-2; D might be TRBD1 (5 bases). The germline V and J ends were trimmed by 7 bases and 0 bases, with 9 bases remaining between them. CDR3 length: 13 amino acids. CDR1 is LNHDA and CDR2 is SQIVND in the germline V gene (reference sequence). The CDR3 DNA is TGTGCCAGTAAGGCAGGGTCTAACTATGGCTACACCTTC. The encoded protein is CASKAGSNYGYTF.

This clone was recorded once. The chain employs TRBV5-6 and TRBJ1-2, with TRBD1 identical over 9 bases. Trimming removed 4 bases from V and 4 bases from J; junction bases left unmatched: 8. Germline CDR1 SGHDT, CDR2 YYEEEE. The CDR3 is 15 amino acids. The CDR3 region is CASSPRDRVGYGYTF. The DNA of the CDR3 is TGTGCCAGCAGCCCGCGGGACAGGGTGGGCTATGGCTACACCTTC. Complete variable domain (other parts from reference TRBV5-6 and TRBJ1-2): DAGVTQSPTHLIKTRGQQVTLRCSPKSGHDTVSWYQQALGQGPQFIFQYYEEEERQRGNFPDRFSGHQFPNYSSELNVNALLLGDSALYLCASSPRDRVGYGYTFGSGTRLTVV.

This CDR3 is CASSSGTSNEQFF. The CDR3 DNA is TGTGCCAGCAGCTCGGGCACTAGCAATGAGCAGTTCTTC. The V call is TRBV7-3, the J call TRBJ2-1, with TRBD2 as a possible D gene (5 bases). Germline CDR1 reads SGHTA; CDR2 reads FQGTGA. V gave up 4 bases and J gave up 6 bases, with 10 bases separating them. The CDR3 is 13 residues long.

The V call is TRBV19, the J call TRBJ1-2; D perhaps matches TRBD1 (6 bases). V shed 3 bases and J shed 2 bases, with 10 bases lying between them. Germline CDR1 LNHDA, CDR2 SQIVND (reference sequence). This CDR3 contains 14 residues. CDR3 sequence reads: CASSITGQNYGYTF. The CDR3 DNA reads as TGTGCCAGTAGTATTACCGGACAGAACTATGGCTACACCTTC.

This clone was found once. The V call is TRBV7-8, the J call TRBJ2-7; TRBD1 agrees at 9 bases. V shed 5 bases and J 4 bases; nucleotides not matched to a gene: 6. The germline gives CDR1 SGHVS, CDR2 FQNEAQ. This CDR3 region has 14 residues. The CDR3 region is CASSPTGGGYEQYF. For the CDR3, the DNA is TGTGCCAGCAGCCCGACAGGGGGGGGGTACGAGCAGTACTTC.

CDR3 protein: CASSQSSGGDYEQYF. The CDR3 DNA reads TGTGCCAGCAGTCAATCTAGCGGGGGGGACTACGAGCAGTACTTC. The J gene is TRBJ2-7, the V gene TRBV6-5, with 12 positions matching TRBD2. With V trimmed by 5 bases and J by 3 bases, 5 bases remained unmatched. The V gene's germline CDR1 is MNHEY and CDR2 SVGAGI. The CDR3 sequence is 15 residues long.

The genes are TRBV5-1 and TRBJ1-2; perhaps TRBD1 as D (5 bases). The V end lost 0 bases, the J end lost 3 bases, and 12 bases lay between the germline ends. CDR3 length equals 15 residues. Germline V lookup: CDR1 SGHRS, CDR2 YFSETQ. DNA of the CDR3: TGCGCCAGCAGCTTGGGTCCAGGGAAAGACTATGGCTACACCTTC. It specifies CASSLGPGKDYGYTF.

CDR3 bases: TGTGCCAGCAGTGGACCAGCCGGGGTCTACAATGAGCAGTTCTTC. Translation gives CASSGPAGVYNEQFF. The gene calls are TRBV28 and TRBJ2-1; perhaps TRBD2 as D (5 bases). CDR1 and CDR2 from the germline V gene are MDHEN and SYDVKM. V dropped 5 bases and J dropped 3 bases, with 14 bases sitting between them. The CDR3 consists of 15 residues.

This chain joins TRBV2 and TRBJ2-1; weak D call: TRBD1 (6 bases). Germline V gives CDR1 SNHLY, CDR2 FYNNEI. Trimming cost V 0 bases and J 3 bases, with 18 bases left between them. This CDR3 contains 18 residues. This CDR3 reads CASSEALPGGRSYNEQFF. The CDR3, as DNA: TGTGCCAGCAGTGAAGCGCTTCCTGGGGGCAGGAGCTACAATGAGCAGTTCTTC.

CDR3 loop: CAISRGDNGDTQYF. The CDR3 bases are TGTGCCATCAGCCGAGGGGACAACGGGGATACGCAGTATTTT. The chain links TRBV10-3 to TRBJ2-3; tentatively, D is TRBD1 (6 bases). The CDR3 is made up of 14 amino acids. CDR1 ENHRY and CDR2 SYGVKD come from the germline V gene. The germline V and J ends were trimmed by 6 bases and 6 bases, with 16 bases remaining between them.

This clone occurred once. The J gene is TRBJ1-6, the V gene TRBV30, with D hard to call. Germline CDR1 GTSNPN, CDR2 SVGIG (reference sequence). Deletions cut 1 base from V and 6 bases from J, with 13 bases between. The CDR3 has 15 amino acids. This CDR3 reads CAWSALARSNSPLHF. The CDR3 nucleotides are TGTGCCTGGAGTGCCCTTGCAAGGAGTAATTCACCCCTCCACTTT.

V and J are TRBV14 and TRBJ2-3, with 9 bases that match TRBD2. After removal of 0 bases from V and 5 bases from J, the junction contained 9 bases not matched to a gene. The CDR3 has 17 amino acids. Germline loops: CDR1 SGHDN, CDR2 FVKESK. CDR3 residues: CASSQDAAGGPEDTQYF. CDR3 bases: TGTGCCAGCAGCCAAGACGCCGCGGGAGGGCCGGAAGATACGCAGTATTTT.

The chain uses TRBV7-2 and TRBJ2-5; the D gene is possibly TRBD1 (6 bases). Germline CDR1 and CDR2: SGHTA and FQGNSA. This CDR3 has 14 residues. The V and J ends lost 4 bases and 4 bases respectively, with 13 bases between them. The CDR3 protein is CASSWGGTIETQYF. In nucleotides, the CDR3 is TGTGCCAGCAGCTGGGGTGGGACAATAGAGACCCAGTACTTC.